A single sample is the source of the 26 T cell receptor beta chains below, sequenced in a study of blood T cell repertoires in COVID-19. Only in-frame clones appear in the TCRdb table, and some are missing; sequencing was by immunoSEQ multiplex PCR. The table records roughly 69,000 clones, approximately 78% of them present only once. The sequenced sample consisted of PBMCs or T cells enriched from blood (not recorded which). These receptors were collected from a woman in her forties with acute COVID-19.

The chain couples TRBV2 to TRBJ2-2, with a weak D call TRBD2 (6 bases). V lost 2 bases and J 5 bases, leaving 15 bases between the germline ends. From germline, CDR1 is SNHLY and CDR2 FYNNEI. The CDR3 loop spans 16 amino acids. CDR3: CASSENFVGGTGELFF. The CDR3 coding sequence is TGTGCCAGCAGTGAAAATTTCGTTGGGGGGACCGGGGAGCTGTTTTTT. The full variable domain, in which reference TRBV2 and TRBJ2-2 provide the parts outside the CDR3, is EPEVTQTPSHQVTQMGQEVILRCVPISNHLYFYWYRQILGQKVEFLVSFYNNEISEKSEIFDDQFSVERPDGSNFTLKIRSTKLEDSAMYFCASSENFVGGTGELFFGEGSRLTVL.

This clone has just a few counts. The chain couples TRBV27 to TRBJ1-5, with unresolved D. Germline loops: CDR1 MNHEY, CDR2 SMNVEV (reference sequence). The CDR3 extends over 14 amino acids. Trimming removed 5 bases from V and 6 bases from J, with 14 bases in between. The CDR3 protein is CASSPLGEAQPQHF. CDR3 nucleotide sequence: TGTGCCAGCAGTCCCCTCGGGGAGGCTCAGCCCCAGCATTTT.

The J gene is TRBJ1-1, the V gene TRBV6-2 or TRBV6-3, with TRBD1 as a possible D gene (6 bases). V lost 2 bases, J lost 1 base, and 17 bases lay in between. The CDR3 has 17 amino acids. Germline CDR1 is MNHEY and CDR2 is SVGEGT. DNA for the CDR3: TGTGCCAGCAGTTACAATACACCGGGACACCAGAACACTGAAGCTTTCTTT. Residues: CASSYNTPGHQNTEAFF.

In its sample, this clone was seen a few times. The chain carries TRBV19 and TRBJ1-4; possibly TRBD1 for D (6 bases). Trimming removed 6 bases from V and 0 bases from J, with 23 bases in between. The CDR3 is 19 amino acids. The germline V gene has CDR1 LNHDA and CDR2 SQIVND (reference sequence). In DNA form, the CDR3 reads TGTGCCAGTAGCCAATGGACAGCAGATTACTATGCAACTAATGAAAAACTGTTTTTT. It specifies CASSQWTADYYATNEKLFF.

The J gene is TRBJ2-3, the V gene TRBV9, with TRBD1 matching over 7 bases. The CDR3 length is 15 residues. V shed 0 bases and J 4 bases; nucleotides not matched to a gene: 5. Germline V gives CDR1 SGDLS, CDR2 YYNGEE. The CDR3 region has the DNA TGTGCCAGCAGCGTAGCTTGGGGGACAGCAGATACGCAGTATTTT. This codes for CASSVAWGTADTQYF.

J is TRBJ2-1 and V is TRBV28, with 8 bases aligning to TRBD2. CDR3 length equals 16 residues. After removal of 6 bases from V and 3 bases from J, the junction contained 10 bases not matched to a gene. The V gene's germline CDR1 is MDHEN and CDR2 SYDVKM. Here the CDR3 reads CASSPPLSGGYNEQFF. The CDR3, as DNA: TGTGCCAGCAGCCCCCCCCTAAGCGGGGGCTACAATGAGCAGTTCTTC. The variable domain in full, with the rest retrieved from reference TRBV28 and TRBJ2-1, is DVKVTQSSRYLVKRTGEKVFLECVQDMDHENMFWYRQDPGLGLRLIYFSYDVKMKEKGDIPEGYSVSREKKERFSLILESASTNQTSMYLCASSPPLSGGYNEQFFGPGTRLTVL.

This clone appeared once. This chain links TRBV11-2 with TRBJ2-2; D perhaps matches TRBD2 (6 bases). CDR3 length: 19 amino acids. Germline V gene data show CDR1 as SGHAT and CDR2 as FQNNGV. Trimming removed 8 bases at V and 1 base at J, with 26 bases between. The DNA of the CDR3 is TGTGCCAGCCACCTCGGCCAGGGTTCCGGAGCGGGGAACACCGGGGAGCTGTTTTTT. It encodes CASHLGQGSGAGNTGELFF.

A word on this clone: The sample contains more than one DNA sequence encoding this CDR3. The genes are TRBV29-1 and TRBJ1-5, with 10 positions matching TRBD1. J was trimmed by 1 base and V by 6 bases; bases with no gene match: 3. The CDR3 spans 14 residues. CDR1 and CDR2 (germline): SQVTM, ANQGSEA. CDR3 coding DNA: TGCAGCGTGGGGGACAGGGGAAGCAATCAGCCCCAGCATTTT. It is translated as CSVGDRGSNQPQHF.

The V and J genes are TRBV11-2 and TRBJ1-3, with D uncertain. Germline CDR1 reads SGHAT; CDR2 reads FQNNGV. The CDR3 is made up of 16 amino acids. Trimming removed 2 bases from V and 3 bases from J, with 14 bases in between. The CDR3 DNA sequence: TGTGCCAGCAGCTTATATATGGCTGGTTTTGGAAACACCATATATTTT. Protein sequence: CASSLYMAGFGNTIYF.

The chain has TRBV24-1 and TRBJ2-5, with D perhaps TRBD1 (7 bases). CDR1 KGHDR and CDR2 SFDVKD come from the germline V gene. The CDR3 runs to 15 residues. V was pared by 5 bases and J by 4 bases, with 16 bases between. CDR3 nucleotides: TGTGCCACCAGTGGCAGGGGGGTTTACGGAGAGACCCAGTACTTC. It codes for CATSGRGVYGETQYF.

The chain carries TRBV5-1 and TRBJ1-2; D gene ambiguous. V was pared by 4 bases and J by 3 bases, with 10 bases between. The CDR3 runs to 13 residues. CDR1 and CDR2 from the germline V gene are SGHRS and YFSETQ. The CDR3 nucleotides are TGCGCCAGCAGCCCGAGGGAGTACTATGGCTACACCTTC. This encodes CASSPREYYGYTF. The full variable domain, completed using reference TRBV5-1 and TRBJ1-2, is KAGVTQTPRYLIKTRGQQVTLSCSPISGHRSVSWYQQTPGQGLQFLFEYFSETQRNKGNFPGRFSGRQFSNSRSEMNVSTLELGDSALYLCASSPREYYGYTFGSGTRLTVV.

V and J are TRBV25-1 and TRBJ2-7; D gene ambiguous. V lost 3 bases, J lost 1 base, and 4 bases lay in between. The CDR3 length is 12 residues. Germline CDR1 is MGHDK and CDR2 is SYGVNS. The CDR3 DNA reads as TGTGCCAGCAGTGACCCATCCTACGAGCAGTACTTC. Translation gives CASSDPSYEQYF.

The V gene is TRBV9, the J gene TRBJ2-5; D is unresolved. This CDR3 spans 16 amino acids. Trimming removed 0 bases at V and 0 bases at J, with 12 bases between. Germline V gene sequence: CDR1 SGDLS, CDR2 YYNGEE. The CDR3 loop reads CASSVAPLTNQETQYF. CDR3 DNA: TGTGCCAGCAGCGTAGCCCCGCTGACAAACCAAGAGACCCAGTACTTC. Filled out from reference TRBV9 and TRBJ2-5, the complete variable domain reads DSGVTQTPKHLITATGQRVTLRCSPRSGDLSVYWYQQSLDQGLQFLIQYYNGEERAKGNILERFSAQQFPDLHSELNLSSLELGDSALYFCASSVAPLTNQETQYFGPGTRLLVL.

The rearrangement links TRBV3-1 (or the pseudogene TRBV3-2) to TRBJ1-4; the D is unclear. V was pared by 0 bases and J by 7 bases, with 9 bases between. Germline CDR1 reads LGHDT; CDR2 reads YNNKEL (reference sequence). The CDR3 extends over 14 amino acids. CDR3 DNA: TGTGCCAGCAGCCAAGATTACAGCAGTGAAAAACTGTTTTTT. Translating gives CASSQDYSSEKLFF.

The chain has TRBV11-3 and TRBJ1-1; tentative D call: TRBD1 (5 bases). V lost 4 bases and J lost 0, with 6 bases in between. This CDR3 comprises 13 residues. Germline values: CDR1 SGHNT, CDR2 YENEEA. CDR3 residues: CASSSQVNTEAFF. The CDR3 nucleotides are TGTGCCAGCAGCTCACAGGTGAACACTGAAGCTTTCTTT.

The genes are TRBV5-1 and TRBJ2-3, with 7 positions matching TRBD2. V lost 7 bases to trimming and J lost 0 bases; unmatched junction nucleotides: 11. There are 16 residues in the CDR3. CDR1 and CDR2 from the germline V gene are SGHRS and YFSETQ. CDR3 sequence (DNA): TGCGCCAGCCAAATAAGACTAGCCTCTAGCACAGATACGCAGTATTTT. Translating it yields CASQIRLASSTDTQYF.

This sequence joins TRBV10-2 and TRBJ2-1, with D possibly TRBD2 on 5 matching bases. The CDR3 loop spans 14 amino acids. V lost 4 bases, J lost 6 bases, and 13 bases lay in between. Germline V gene sequence: CDR1 WSHSY, CDR2 SAAADI. The CDR3 DNA reads as TGCGCCAGCAGTGCTCCTAGCTGGGCCAATGAGCAGTTCTTC. The encoded protein is CASSAPSWANEQFF.

There are a few counts of this clone. The rearrangement joins TRBV6-5 to TRBJ1-1; D ambiguous. The germline V and J ends were trimmed by 0 bases and 3 bases, with 11 bases remaining between them. The CDR3 is 15 amino acids. Germline CDR1 MNHEY, CDR2 SVGAGI. Here the CDR3 reads CASSYSDRFYTEAFF. CDR3 DNA sequence: TGTGCCAGCAGTTACTCTGATCGGTTTTACACTGAAGCTTTCTTT.

V is TRBV6-5 and J is TRBJ1-2; no definite D call. V shed 6 bases and J shed 0 bases, with 8 bases lying between them. Germline CDR1 and CDR2: MNHEY and SVGAGI. CDR3 length: 13 residues. The CDR3: CASRTQANYGYTF. CDR3 nucleotides: TGTGCCAGCAGAACTCAGGCTAACTATGGCTACACCTTC.

The chain joins TRBV28 to TRBJ2-1; a possible D gene is TRBD1 (5 bases). The length of the CDR3 is 13 residues. The germline V and J ends were trimmed by 4 bases and 4 bases, with 8 bases remaining between them. The germline V gene has CDR1 MDHEN and CDR2 SYDVKM. In DNA form, the CDR3 reads TGTGCCAGCAGTTCCGACAGTTACAATGAGCAGTTCTTC. Encoded protein: CASSSDSYNEQFF.

The V gene is TRBV2, the J gene TRBJ1-1; weak D call: TRBD1 (5 bases). CDR1 is SNHLY, CDR2 FYNNEI, per germline. There are 14 residues in the CDR3. Trimming took off 7 bases at V and 7 bases at J, with 19 bases between the two ends. The CDR3 spells CASMPTGERGEAFF. CDR3 sequence (DNA): TGTGCCAGCATGCCTACAGGAGAGCGTGGTGAAGCTTTCTTT. The whole variable domain, remainder taken from reference TRBV2 and TRBJ1-1, is EPEVTQTPSHQVTQMGQEVILRCVPISNHLYFYWYRQILGQKVEFLVSFYNNEISEKSEIFDDQFSVERPDGSNFTLKIRSTKLEDSAMYFCASMPTGERGEAFFGQGTRLTVV.

V is TRBV5-1 and J is TRBJ2-2, with D unresolved. Trimming cost V 0 bases and J 5 bases, with 5 bases left between them. Germline CDR1 and CDR2: SGHRS and YFSETQ. The CDR3 spans 13 residues. CDR3 DNA: TGCGCCAGCAGCTTGGGCGGAACCGGGGAGCTGTTTTTT. It yields the protein CASSLGGTGELFF.

The chain couples TRBV10-2 to TRBJ2-7; 7 bases are shared with TRBD1. This CDR3 comprises 16 residues. V was clipped by 6 bases and J by 3 bases; unmatched bases: 14. Germline CDR1 is WSHSY and CDR2 is SAAADI. The CDR3 DNA is TGCGCCAGCAGCCCAGGGACAGACCTTAATTTCTACGAGCAGTACGTC. Translated, it gives CASSPGTDLNFYEQYV.

The V call is TRBV28, the J call TRBJ1-3; TRBD1 matches 7 bases. J lost 2 bases, V lost 2 bases, and 0 bases had no gene match. Germline CDR1 MDHEN, CDR2 SYDVKM. The CDR3 length is 14 residues. The CDR3 reads CASSLQGAGNTIYF. The CDR3 DNA reads as TGTGCCAGCAGTTTACAGGGGGCTGGAAACACCATATATTTT.

V and J are TRBV4-1 and TRBJ2-5, with TRBD1 as a possible D gene (6 bases). V was pared by 4 bases and J by 3 bases, with 12 bases between. CDR3 length: 14 residues. Germline V gives CDR1 MGHRA, CDR2 YSYEKL. The CDR3 protein is CASSPSDSEETQYF. The CDR3, as DNA: TGCGCCAGCAGCCCTTCGGACAGCGAAGAGACCCAGTACTTC.

The CDR3 region has the DNA TGTGCCAGTAGTATAGCAGGAGGCGGCTACACCTTC. Translated, it gives CASSIAGGGYTF. The chain links TRBV19 to TRBJ1-2; D uncertain. The CDR3 contains 12 residues. From germline, CDR1 is LNHDA and CDR2 SQIVND (reference sequence). V lost 1 base and J 8 bases, leaving 8 bases between the germline ends.